This T cell receptor beta chain comes out of a study of cytomegalovirus exposure and HLA in healthy donors. Findings of the study overall: There were over 150 TCR beta chains listed as cytomegalovirus-associated.

60 Vbeta and 13 Jbeta primers were used in PCR. Assay: immunoSEQ multiplex PCR; the TCRdb copy retains only in-frame clones and omits some. In the table there are 150,000 to 200,000 clones, around 83% of which are singletons. Looked up from germline, CDR1 is SGHAT and CDR2 is FQNNGV. V was clipped by 4 bases and J by 10 bases; unmatched bases: 14. The CDR3 loop spans 17 amino acids. Concerning this clone: Its specificity is unknown.

This TCR derives from a man aged 50 to 59 in good health and CMV-seropositive. V is TRBV11-2 and J is TRBJ2-1; 12 nucleotides align to TRBD2. Source material: PBMCs. This CDR3 reads CASSSRLAGEVGGEQFF. CDR3 coding DNA: TGTGCCAGCAGCTCACGACTAGCGGGAGAGGTAGGCGGGGAGCAGTTCTTC.